This TCR beta chain derives from a study of CD8+ T cells in alopecia areata. RNA was isolated and reverse transcribed to cDNA, the sequencing template. TCRdb's copy holds only in-frame clones and misses some; the assay was immunoSEQ multiplex PCR. The table includes some 120,000 clones, roughly three fifths detected once. It was from PBMCs that CD4+ and CD8+ T cells were sorted. This TCR came from a human donor with alopecia areata. This sample comprised CD4+ T cells sorted from blood, obtained at week 0.

This CDR3 is CASSKPQAGETQYF. CDR3 nucleotides: TGTGCCAGCAGTAAGCCCCAGGCAGGGGAGACCCAGTACTTC. The chain combines TRBV25-1 with TRBJ2-5; the D gene is possibly TRBD1 (5 bases). In germline, CDR1 is MGHDK, CDR2 SYGVNS. Trimming pared 5 bases from V and 5 bases from J, leaving 15 bases between. The CDR3 spans 14 residues.